A selection of T cell receptor beta chains follows, all from one sample in a study of T cell clonotyping in hematopoietic cell transplantation. Method: immunoSEQ multiplex PCR; TCRdb's copy keeps in-frame clones and lacks some. The sample lists tens of thousands of clones, 85% to 90% occurring once. The input for sequencing was peripheral blood mononuclear cells, taken before stem cell transplant. The receptors shown here come from a man aged 55-75 years with biphenotypic leukemia. Some clones in this sample may be carry-over from other donors' samples. CDR3s include the opening cysteine and the closing phenylalanine or tryptophan. A D gene is named only where the DNA matches it firmly. Size tells how often a clone was seen (once, few, many) or the class of an expanded clone, and some rows leave it out.

J gene,D gene,clone size,V gene,CDR3 DNA,CDR3 protein
TRBJ1-4,NA,NA,TRBV7-6,TGTGCCAGCAGCTTACGCCCAGCAACTAATGAAAAACTGTTTTTT,CASSLRPATNEKLFF
TRBJ1-3,NA,NA,TRBV6-1,TGTGCCAGCAGAGGTCCTGGTCCCTCTGGAAACACCATATATTTT,CASRGPGPSGNTIYF
TRBJ2-1,TRBD2,NA,TRBV28,TGTGCCAGCAGCGTTAGCGGGAGGGATGAGCAGTTCTTC,CASSVSGRDEQFF
TRBJ1-2,NA,NA,TRBV28,TGTGCCAGCAGGCCGGGACGGAACTATGGCTACACCTTC,CASRPGRNYGYTF
TRBJ1-5,TRBD1,NA,TRBV30,TGTGCCTGGAGTGTGCGGGCAGGGGGGGGGCCCCAGCATTTT,CAWSVRAGGGPQHF
TRBJ2-3,TRBD2,NA,TRBV4-3,TGCGCCAGCAGCCCAACCCTAGCGGGAGGCCCAGATACGCAGTATTTT,CASSPTLAGGPDTQYF
TRBJ2-1,NA,NA,TRBV4-1,TGCGCCAGCAGCCAAGCGTGGCCACCGGTCAATGAGCAGTTCTTC,CASSQAWPPVNEQFF
TRBJ2-5,TRBD2,NA,TRBV9,TGTGCCAGCAGCGTAAGGGGACTAGCCAGACTCCAAGAGACCCAGTACTTC,CASSVRGLARLQETQYF
TRBJ1-4,NA,once,TRBV21-1,TGTGCCAGCAGCAAAGCGCTCCAGAGGGGGCTTAATGAAAAACTGTTTTTT,CASSKALQRGLNEKLFF
TRBJ1-2,NA,NA,TRBV7-9,TGTGCCAGCAGCTTAGAGATGTTTGGCTACACCTTC,CASSLEMFGYTF
TRBJ2-4,NA,NA,TRBV30,TGTGCCTGGAGTGTGTCGGGGGGCGGTGGGAACATTCAGTACTTC,CAWSVSGGGGNIQYF
TRBJ1-5,NA,NA,TRBV10-3,TGTGCCATCAGTGTTAGCAATCAGCCCCAGCATTTT,CAISVSNQPQHF
TRBJ2-1,TRBD2,NA,TRBV7-8,TGTGCCAGCAGCTTATTAGCGGGCCCCTACAATGAGCAGTTCTTC,CASSLLAGPYNEQFF
TRBJ2-7,NA,NA,TRBV20-1,TGCAGTGCTACTAGGGCCTACGAGCAGTACTTC,CSATRAYEQYF
TRBJ1-2,NA,NA,TRBV7-2,TGTGCCAGCAGCTCCAGGGCGGGCTACACCTTC,CASSSRAGYTF
TRBJ2-1,NA,NA,TRBV9,TGTGCCAGCAGCGCGACTACTATGAATGAGCAGTTCTTC,CASSATTMNEQFF
TRBJ1-2,TRBD1,NA,TRBV28,TGTGCCAGCAGTATCCCCTGGACAGGGGGCAATATGGGCTACACCTTC,CASSIPWTGGNMGYTF
TRBJ2-3,NA,NA,TRBV30,TGTGCCTGGAGTGTGGTTAGCGCAGATACGCAGTATTTT,CAWSVVSADTQYF
TRBJ2-7,NA,NA,TRBV6-6,TGTGCCAGCAGTTATCGAGTTCCCCCCCACGAGCAGTACTTC,CASSYRVPPHEQYF
TRBJ1-2,TRBD1,NA,TRBV6-5,TGTGCCAGCAGGACCCTCACAGGGGCTAACTATGGCTACACCTTC,CASRTLTGANYGYTF
TRBJ1-2,NA,NA,TRBV30,TGTGCCTGGAGTGTGGGGGGTGGCTACACCTTC,CAWSVGGGYTF
TRBJ2-1,NA,NA,TRBV7-6,TGTGCCAGCAGCTTGGGACTGTACAATGAGCAGTTCTTC,CASSLGLYNEQFF
TRBJ2-7,NA,NA,TRBV9,TGTGCCAGCAGTACCGGCGGGGCGGACGAGCAGTACTTC,CASSTGGADEQYF
TRBJ2-7,NA,once,TRBV21-1,TGTGCCAGCAGCAAAGCTCGAGCCGGCCCGAGAGGACCATCGCGGGAGCAGTACTTC,CASSKARAGPRGPSREQYF
TRBJ1-2,NA,few,TRBV29-1,TGCAGCGTTGGAATCGGGGGCGACTATGGCTACACCTTC,CSVGIGGDYGYTF
TRBJ2-7,TRBD1,NA,TRBV6-5,TGTGCCAGCAGTTATACAGGGGGTACGTACGAGCAGTACTTC,CASSYTGGTYEQYF
TRBJ1-5,NA,once,TRBV7-9,TGTGCCAGCAGCTTAGTCGGGGCAGGTCAGCCCCAGCATTTT,CASSLVGAGQPQHF
TRBJ1-1,NA,NA,TRBV7-9,TGTGCCAGCAGCTCCTCGGGGGGCGAGGTAGCTTTCTTT,CASSSSGGEVAFF
TRBJ2-2,NA,NA,TRBV29-1,TGCAGCGTCGAACTGGGACTTCTCGGGGAGCTGTTTTTT,CSVELGLLGELFF
TRBJ1-1,NA,NA,TRBV28,TGTGCCAGCAGTCCACTACAGATACCGAACACTGAAGCTTTCTTT,CASSPLQIPNTEAFF